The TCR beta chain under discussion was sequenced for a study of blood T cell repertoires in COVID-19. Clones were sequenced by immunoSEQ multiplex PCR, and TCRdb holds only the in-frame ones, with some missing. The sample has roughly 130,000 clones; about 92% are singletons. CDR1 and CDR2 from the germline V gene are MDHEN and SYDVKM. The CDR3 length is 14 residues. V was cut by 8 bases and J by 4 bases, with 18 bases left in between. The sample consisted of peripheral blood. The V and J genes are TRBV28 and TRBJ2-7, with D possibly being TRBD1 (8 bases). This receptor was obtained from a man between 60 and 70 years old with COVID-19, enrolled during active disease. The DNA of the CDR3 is TGTGCCAGCGGAAAACAGGGGGGGTTTTACGAGCAGTACTTC. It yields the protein CASGKQGGFYEQYF. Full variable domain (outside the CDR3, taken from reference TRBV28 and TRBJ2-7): DVKVTQSSRYLVKRTGEKVFLECVQDMDHENMFWYRQDPGLGLRLIYFSYDVKMKEKGDIPEGYSVSREKKERFSLILESASTNQTSMYLCASGKQGGFYEQYFGPGTRLTVT.